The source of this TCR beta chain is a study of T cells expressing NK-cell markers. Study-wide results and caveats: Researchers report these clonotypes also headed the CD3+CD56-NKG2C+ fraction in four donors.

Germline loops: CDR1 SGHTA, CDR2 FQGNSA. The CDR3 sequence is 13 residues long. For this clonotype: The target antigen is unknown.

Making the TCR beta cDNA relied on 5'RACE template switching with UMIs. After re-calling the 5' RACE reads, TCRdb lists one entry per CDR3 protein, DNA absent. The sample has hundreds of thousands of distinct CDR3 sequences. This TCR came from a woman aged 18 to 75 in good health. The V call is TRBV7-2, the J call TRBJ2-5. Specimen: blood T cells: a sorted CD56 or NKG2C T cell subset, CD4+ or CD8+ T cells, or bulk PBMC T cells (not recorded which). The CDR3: CASSSTVQETQYF.